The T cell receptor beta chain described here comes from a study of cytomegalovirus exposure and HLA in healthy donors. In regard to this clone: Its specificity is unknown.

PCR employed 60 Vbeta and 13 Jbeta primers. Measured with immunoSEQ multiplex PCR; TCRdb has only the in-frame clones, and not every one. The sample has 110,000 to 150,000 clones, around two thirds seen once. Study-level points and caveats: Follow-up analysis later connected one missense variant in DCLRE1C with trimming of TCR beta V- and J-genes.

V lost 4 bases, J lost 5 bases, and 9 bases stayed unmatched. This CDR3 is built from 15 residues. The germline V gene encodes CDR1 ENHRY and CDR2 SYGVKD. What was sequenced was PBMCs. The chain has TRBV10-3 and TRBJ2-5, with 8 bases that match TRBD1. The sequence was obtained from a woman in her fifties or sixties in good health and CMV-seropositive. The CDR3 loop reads CAISASSGGGETQYF. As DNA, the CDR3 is TGTGCCATCAGTGCGTCGTCAGGGGGCGGCGAGACCCAGTACTTC.